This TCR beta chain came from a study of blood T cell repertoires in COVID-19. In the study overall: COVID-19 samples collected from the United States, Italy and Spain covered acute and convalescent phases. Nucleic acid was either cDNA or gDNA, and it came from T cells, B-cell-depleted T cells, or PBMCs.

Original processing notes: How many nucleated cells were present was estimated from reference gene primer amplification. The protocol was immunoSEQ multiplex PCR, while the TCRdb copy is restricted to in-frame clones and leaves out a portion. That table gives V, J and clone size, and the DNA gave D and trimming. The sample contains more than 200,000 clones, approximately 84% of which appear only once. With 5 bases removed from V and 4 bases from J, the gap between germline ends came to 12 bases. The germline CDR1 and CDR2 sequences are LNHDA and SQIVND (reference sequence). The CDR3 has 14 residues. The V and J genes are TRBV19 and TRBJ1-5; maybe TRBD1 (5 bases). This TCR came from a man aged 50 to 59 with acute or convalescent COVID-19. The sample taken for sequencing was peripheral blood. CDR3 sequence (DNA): TGTGCCAGTAGTGATAGGGGCAGAAATCAGCCCCAGCATTTT. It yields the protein CASSDRGRNQPQHF.